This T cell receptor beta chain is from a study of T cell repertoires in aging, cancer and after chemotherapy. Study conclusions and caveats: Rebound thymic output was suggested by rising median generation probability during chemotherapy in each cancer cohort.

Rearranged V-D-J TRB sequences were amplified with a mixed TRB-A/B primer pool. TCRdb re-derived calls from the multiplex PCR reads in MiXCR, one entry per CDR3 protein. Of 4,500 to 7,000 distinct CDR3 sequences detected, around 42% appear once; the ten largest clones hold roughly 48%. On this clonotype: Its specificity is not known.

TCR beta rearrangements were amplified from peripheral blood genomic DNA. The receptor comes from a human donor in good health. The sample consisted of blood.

The CDR3 region has the DNA TGTGCCAGCAGGACCACTAGCGGCACGGGGGAGCAGTACTTC. The encoded protein is CASRTTSGTGEQYF. The V call is TRBV7-2, the J call TRBJ2-7; 8 positions agree with TRBD2. The CDR3 totals 14 residues. J gave up 7 bases and V 6 bases, and 11 bases lay outside the gene matches. Germline V gives CDR1 SGHTA, CDR2 FQGNSA.